Sequencing of this T cell receptor (beta chain) was carried out in a study of human T cells and chemical hapten exposure. Whole blood that had not been fractionated was the source of extracted total RNA. In the case of this clonotype: Its antigen is undetermined.

Study-level results: No alteration of TCRs above 1 in 1000 frequency was seen with DPC sensitization.

Within the library, unique molecular identifiers were attached to each individual cDNA molecule. TCRdb called the 5' RACE reads again in MiXCR, with one record for every CDR3 protein. This table holds under 150,000 distinct CDR3 sequences, approximately 20% found once. The CDR3 contains 15 residues. The germline gives CDR1 MDHEN, CDR2 SYDVKM. V lost 6 bases to trimming and J lost 2 bases, with 17 bases between them. The source is a human donor in good health. The V and J genes are TRBV28 and TRBJ2-7; D is unclear. The CDR3 spells CASRTGSAGAYEQYF. The DNA of the CDR3 is TGTGCCAGCAGAACCGGGTCGGCCGGAGCCTACGAGCAGTACTTC.